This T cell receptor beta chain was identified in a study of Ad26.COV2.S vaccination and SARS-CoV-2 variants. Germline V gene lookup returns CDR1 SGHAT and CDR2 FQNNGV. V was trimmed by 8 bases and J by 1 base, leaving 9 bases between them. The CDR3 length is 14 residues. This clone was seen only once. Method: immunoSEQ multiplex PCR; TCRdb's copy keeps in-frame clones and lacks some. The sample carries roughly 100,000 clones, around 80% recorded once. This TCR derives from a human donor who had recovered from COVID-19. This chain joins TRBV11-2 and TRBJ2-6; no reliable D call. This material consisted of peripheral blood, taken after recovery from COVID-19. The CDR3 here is CASGPYSGANVLTF. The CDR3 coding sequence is TGTGCCAGCGGGCCTTATTCTGGGGCCAACGTCCTGACTTTC.